The clone carrying this TCR beta chain was seen only a few times. Its cognate antigen is unknown. This entry comes from a study of T cell repertoires in cytomegalovirus infection. TCRdb re-called the reads through MiXCR, storing one row per CDR3 protein. The profile shows 700,000 to 950,000 distinct CDR3 sequences, 32% of them singletons. This receptor was identified in a human donor in good health (CMV status not recorded). Some clones in this sample may be carry-over from other donors' samples. This material consisted of cultured CD8+ T cells from PBMCs, taken from culture after CMV antigen stimulation.

CDR3 in amino acids: CASSLSREQYF. In DNA, the CDR3 is TGTGCCAGCAGCTTATCCCGCGAGCAGTACTTC. The chain links TRBV7-9 to TRBJ2-7, with unresolved D. V lost 2 bases and J 6 bases, leaving 5 bases between the germline ends. Germline V gene data show CDR1 as SEHNR and CDR2 as FQNEAQ (reference sequence). This CDR3 is 11 amino acids long.